This T cell receptor beta chain was retrieved from a study of CD4+ T cells in melanoma. The assay was immunoSEQ multiplex PCR, and TCRdb's table has in-frame clones only and misses some. Of some 11,000 clones in the sample, about 72% were seen once. The sample holds a few counts of this clone. What it binds is not known. Study-level points and caveats: Neoantigen-specific CD4+ T cells in melanoma reportedly had diverse differentiation states. A reported correlation linked neoantigen-specific CD4+ T cells to CD8+, macrophage and B cell function.

The CDR3 covers 15 residues. Germline V gives CDR1 SGHRS, CDR2 YFSETQ. The V gene end was trimmed by 4 bases and the J gene end by 6 bases; junction bases not matched to a gene: 6. The specimen sequenced was cells from a culture (not recorded whether cultured in vitro). The sequence derives from a human donor with melanoma. The chain carries TRBV5-1 and TRBJ2-2, with TRBD1 identical over 10 bases. The CDR3 region has the DNA TGCGCCAGCAGCCCGGGACAGGGGACCCCCGGGGAGCTGTTTTTT. This codes for CASSPGQGTPGELFF.